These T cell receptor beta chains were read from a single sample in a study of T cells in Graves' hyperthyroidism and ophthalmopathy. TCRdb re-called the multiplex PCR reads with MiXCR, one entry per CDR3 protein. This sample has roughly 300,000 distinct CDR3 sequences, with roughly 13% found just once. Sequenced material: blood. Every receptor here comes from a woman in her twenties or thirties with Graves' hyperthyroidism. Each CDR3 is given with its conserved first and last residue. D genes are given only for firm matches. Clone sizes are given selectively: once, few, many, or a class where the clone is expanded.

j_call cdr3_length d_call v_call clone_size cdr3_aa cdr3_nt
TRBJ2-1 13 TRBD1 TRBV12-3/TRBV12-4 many CASSQDRDNEQFF TGTGCCAGCAGCCAGGACAGGGACAATGAGCAGTTCTTC
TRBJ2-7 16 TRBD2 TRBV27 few CASSFQSSGLPYEQYF TGTGCCAGCAGTTTCCAATCTAGCGGCCTCCCCTACGAGCAGTACTTC
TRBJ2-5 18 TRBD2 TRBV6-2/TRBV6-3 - CASSPSIWTATREGTQYF TGTGCCAGCAGCCCGTCGATCTGGACGGCCACTCGGGAGGGGACCCAGTACTTC
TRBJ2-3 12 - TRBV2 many CASNPPAVAQYF TGTGCCAGCAATCCCCCGGCAGTAGCGCAGTATTTT
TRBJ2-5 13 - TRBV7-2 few CASSFSSQETQYF TGTGCCAGCAGCTTTAGCAGTCAAGAGACCCAGTACTTC
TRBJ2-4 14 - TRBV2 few CASSDEVLKNIQYF TGTGCCAGCAGTGACGAGGTCCTCAAAAACATTCAGTACTTC
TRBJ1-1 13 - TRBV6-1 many CASSDSLGTEAFF TGTGCCAGCAGTGATTCTCTCGGGACTGAAGCTTTCTTT
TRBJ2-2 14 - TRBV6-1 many CASSVLPNTGELFF TGTGCCAGCTCGGTACTACCGAACACCGGGGAGCTGTTTTTT
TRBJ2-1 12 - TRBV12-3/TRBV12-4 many CASSLRGHEQFF TGTGCCAGCAGTTTACGGGGGCATGAGCAGTTCTTC
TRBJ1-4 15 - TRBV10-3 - CAISESGGLSEKLFF TGTGCCATCAGTGAGTCGGGCGGGCTGTCTGAAAAACTGTTTTTT
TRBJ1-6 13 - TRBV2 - CASSTGWASPLHF TGTGCCAGCAGTACAGGGTGGGCTTCACCCCTCCACTTT
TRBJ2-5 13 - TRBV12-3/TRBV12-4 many CASSLREDGTQYF TGTGCCAGCAGTTTAAGGGAGGACGGGACCCAGTACTTC
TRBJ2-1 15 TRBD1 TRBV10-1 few CASSDAGTGFNEQFF TGCGCCAGCAGTGATGCCGGGACAGGGTTCAATGAGCAGTTCTTC
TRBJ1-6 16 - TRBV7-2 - CASSPDSRWSNSPLHF TGTGCCAGCAGCCCCGACAGTCGGTGGAGTAATTCACCCCTCCACTTT
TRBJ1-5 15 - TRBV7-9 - CASSLYGNSNQPQHF TGTGCCAGCAGCTTATACGGAAATAGCAATCAGCCCCAGCATTTT
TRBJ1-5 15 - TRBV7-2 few CASSAGGRADQPQHF TGTGCCAGCAGCGCCGGGGGGAGGGCAGACCAGCCCCAGCATTTT
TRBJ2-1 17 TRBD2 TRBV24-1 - CATSDELAGPVAYEQFF TGTGCCACCAGTGACGAATTAGCGGGACCGGTAGCGTATGAGCAGTTCTTC
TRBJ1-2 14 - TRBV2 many CASSWGRSNYGYTF TGTGCCAGCAGTTGGGGACGGAGTAACTATGGCTACACCTTC
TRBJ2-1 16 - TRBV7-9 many CASSPGRSSPYNEQFF TGTGCCAGCAGCCCTGGGCGTAGTAGTCCCTACAATGAGCAGTTCTTC
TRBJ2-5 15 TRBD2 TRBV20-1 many CSAGKLAGGTETQYF TGCAGTGCTGGGAAACTAGCGGGAGGGACAGAGACCCAGTACTTC
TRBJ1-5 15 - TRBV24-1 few CATSDFGQVSQPQHF TGTGCCACCAGTGATTTCGGGCAGGTTTCTCAGCCCCAGCATTTT
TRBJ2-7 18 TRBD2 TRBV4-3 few CASSKDLPGTSVSYEQYF TGCGCCAGCAGCAAAGATCTGCCCGGGACTAGCGTTTCCTACGAGCAGTACTTC
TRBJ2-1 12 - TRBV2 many CASSAGDNEQFF TGTGCCAGCAGTGCGGGGGACAATGAGCAGTTCTTC
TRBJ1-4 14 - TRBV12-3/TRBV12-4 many CASSPQEGREKLFF TGTGCCAGCAGTCCACAGGAGGGGCGTGAAAAACTGTTTTTT
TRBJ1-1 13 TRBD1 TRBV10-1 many CASQGQPNTEAFF TGCGCCAGCCAGGGACAGCCGAACACTGAAGCTTTCTTT
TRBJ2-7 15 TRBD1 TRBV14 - CASSQGTGNVYEQYF TGTGCCAGCAGCCAAGGGACAGGTAACGTTTACGAGCAGTACTTC
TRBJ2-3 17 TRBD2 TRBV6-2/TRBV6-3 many CASSYLGLVGFSNTQYF TGTGCCAGCAGTTACCTTGGACTAGTAGGATTCTCAAATACGCAGTATTTT
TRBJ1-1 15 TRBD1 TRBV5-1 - CASGQGAGVNTEAFF TGCGCCAGCGGACAGGGGGCCGGCGTGAACACTGAAGCTTTCTTT
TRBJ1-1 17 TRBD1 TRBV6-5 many CASSYRPGTGGNTEAFF TGTGCCAGCAGTTACCGCCCCGGGACAGGGGGGAACACTGAAGCTTTCTTT
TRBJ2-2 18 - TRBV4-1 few CASSQAPRRATNTGELFF TGCGCCAGCAGCCAAGCCCCTCGGCGGGCCACGAACACCGGGGAGCTGTTTTTT
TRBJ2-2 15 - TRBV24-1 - CATSDLSRDTGELFF TGTGCCACCAGTGATTTGAGCAGGGACACCGGGGAGCTGTTTTTT
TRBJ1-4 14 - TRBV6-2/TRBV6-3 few CASGWIATNEKLFF TGTGCCAGCGGGTGGATTGCAACTAATGAAAAACTGTTTTTT
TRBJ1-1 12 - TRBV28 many CASSFGFSEAFF TGTGCCAGCAGTTTCGGTTTCTCTGAAGCTTTCTTT
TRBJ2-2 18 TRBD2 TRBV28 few CASSSPGGASTPAGELFF TGTGCCAGCAGTTCGCCGGGGGGGGCGTCCACACCAGCCGGGGAGCTGTTTTTT
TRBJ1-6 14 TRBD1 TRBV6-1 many CASRVQGDNSPLHF TGTGCCAGCAGAGTACAGGGGGATAATTCACCCCTCCACTTT
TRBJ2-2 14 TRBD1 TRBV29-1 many CSGSRGLNTGELFF TGCAGCGGTAGCAGGGGGCTTAACACCGGGGAGCTGTTTTTT
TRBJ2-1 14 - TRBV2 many CASSETPEAYEQFF TGTGCCAGCAGTGAAACTCCCGAGGCTTATGAGCAGTTCTTC
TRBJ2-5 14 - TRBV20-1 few CSAAPGPVGETQYF TGCAGTGCTGCACCGGGCCCCGTGGGAGAGACCCAGTACTTC
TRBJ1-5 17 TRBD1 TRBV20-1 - CSARDLRTGGFNQPQHF TGCAGTGCTAGAGATCTGCGGACAGGGGGCTTCAATCAGCCCCAGCATTTT
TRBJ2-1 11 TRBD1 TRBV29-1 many CSVGQGREQFF TGCAGCGTTGGACAGGGTAGGGAGCAGTTCTTC
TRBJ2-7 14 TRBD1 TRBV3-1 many CASSRQGLGHEQYF TGTGCCAGCAGCCGACAGGGGCTAGGGCACGAGCAGTACTTC
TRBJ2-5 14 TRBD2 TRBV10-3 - CAARSGGNQETQYF TGTGCCGCGCGTAGCGGGGGAAATCAAGAGACCCAGTACTTC
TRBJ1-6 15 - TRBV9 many CASSAVGTLGSPLHF TGTGCCAGCAGCGCGGTTGGCACCCTGGGGTCACCCCTCCACTTT